This T cell receptor (beta chain) was observed in a study of technical replicates of blood from a handful of donors. The V end was cut by 6 bases, the J end by 1 base, with 9 bases between. There are 13 residues in the CDR3. Germline-derived CDR1 and CDR2 are KGHSH and LQKENI. Sequenced by immunoSEQ multiplex PCR; TCRdb stores in-frame clones only, minus some. Of roughly 60,000 clones listed, roughly 89% are singletons. Sample: PBMCs. The receptor's source is a human donor in good health. Some clones in this sample may be carry-over from other donors' samples. The J gene is TRBJ1-1, the V gene TRBV18; D perhaps matches TRBD1 (5 bases). The CDR3 region has the DNA TGTGCCAGCTCGGCGGGGGAGAACACTGAAGCTTTCTTT. As protein: CASSAGENTEAFF.